This T cell receptor (beta chain) was identified in a study of control samples from healthy donors and cancer patients. The CDR3 runs 14 residues. Germline lookup yields CDR1 MNHNY and CDR2 SVGAGI (reference sequence). V dropped 5 bases and J dropped 7; count of bases not matched to a gene: 5. Profiling relied on immunoSEQ multiplex PCR, and the TCRdb table lists in-frame clones only, not all of them. Found here are about 78,000 clones, approximately 91% of them singletons; the top ten hold 7.6%. V and J are TRBV6-6 and TRBJ1-2, with 12 bases aligning to TRBD1. Sequenced material: blood. The TCR was taken from a woman aged 60-75 years in good health. The CDR3 region is CASSTRDRGLGYTF. Here the CDR3 DNA reads TGTGCCAGCAGTACTAGGGACAGGGGGCTTGGCTACACCTTC.